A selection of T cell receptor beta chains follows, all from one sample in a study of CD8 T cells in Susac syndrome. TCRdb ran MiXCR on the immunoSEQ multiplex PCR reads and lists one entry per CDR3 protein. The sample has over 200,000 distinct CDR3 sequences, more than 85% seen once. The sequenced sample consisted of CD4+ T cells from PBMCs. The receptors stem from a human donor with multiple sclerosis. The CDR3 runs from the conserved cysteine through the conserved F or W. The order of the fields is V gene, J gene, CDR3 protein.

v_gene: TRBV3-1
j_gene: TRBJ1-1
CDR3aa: CASSQVDRNTEAFF

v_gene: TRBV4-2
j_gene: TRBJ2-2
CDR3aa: CASSQDPAGGWTGELFF

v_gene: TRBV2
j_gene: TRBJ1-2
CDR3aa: CASSPQANYGYTF

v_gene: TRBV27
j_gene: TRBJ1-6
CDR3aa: CASSRTGGGNSPLHF

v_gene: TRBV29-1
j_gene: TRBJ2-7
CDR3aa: CSVESSRDEQYF

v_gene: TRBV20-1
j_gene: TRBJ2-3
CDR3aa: CSAIPPYTDTQYF

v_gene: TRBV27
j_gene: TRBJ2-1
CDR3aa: CASSARGQGPHEQFF

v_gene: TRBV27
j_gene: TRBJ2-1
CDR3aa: CASSLSGGGAVPGRFF

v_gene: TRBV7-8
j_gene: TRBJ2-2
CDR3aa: CASSLAQRHTGELFF

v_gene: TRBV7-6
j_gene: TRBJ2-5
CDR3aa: CASSLKDSGVTQYF

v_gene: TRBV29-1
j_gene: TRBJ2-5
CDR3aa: CSVDEGQETQYF

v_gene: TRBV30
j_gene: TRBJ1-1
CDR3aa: CAWSLTRVNTEAFF

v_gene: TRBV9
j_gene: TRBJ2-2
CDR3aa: CAGPRWAGELFF

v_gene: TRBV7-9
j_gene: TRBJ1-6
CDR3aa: CASSLWRSSYNSPLHF

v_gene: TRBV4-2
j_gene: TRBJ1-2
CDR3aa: CASSQDPEAAHYGYTF

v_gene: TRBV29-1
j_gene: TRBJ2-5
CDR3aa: CSVAYDGLQETQYF

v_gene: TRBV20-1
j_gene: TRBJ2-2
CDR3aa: CSARDLRGNGELFF

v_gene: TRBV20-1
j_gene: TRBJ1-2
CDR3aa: CSAIGQLGYTF

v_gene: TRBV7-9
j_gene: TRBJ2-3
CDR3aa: CASSLYEGGSTDTQYF

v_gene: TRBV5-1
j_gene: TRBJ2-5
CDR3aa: CASSFDQETQYF

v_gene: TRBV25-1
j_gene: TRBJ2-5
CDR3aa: CASSDYSGGAWETQYF

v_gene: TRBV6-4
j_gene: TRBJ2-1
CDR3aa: CASSEEASYNEQFF

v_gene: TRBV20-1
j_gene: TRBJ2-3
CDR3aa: CSATGQGTRDTQYF

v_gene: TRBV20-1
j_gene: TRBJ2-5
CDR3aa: CSASVVGGPEETQYF

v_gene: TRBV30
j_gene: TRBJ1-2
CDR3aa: CAWKVWGGYTF

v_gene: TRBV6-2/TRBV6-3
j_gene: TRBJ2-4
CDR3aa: CASSYSIGRGNIQYF

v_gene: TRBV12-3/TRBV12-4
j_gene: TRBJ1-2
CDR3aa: CASSLGHSLYGYTF

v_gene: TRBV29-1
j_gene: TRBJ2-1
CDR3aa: CSVPDRGHHNEQFF

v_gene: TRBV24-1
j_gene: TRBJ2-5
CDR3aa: CATSDLWGVGRQVETQYF

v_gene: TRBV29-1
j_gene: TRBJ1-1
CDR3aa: CSVETAGGGTEAFF

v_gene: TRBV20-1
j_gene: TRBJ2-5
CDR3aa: CSAPGTTEETQYF